This TCR beta chain emerged from a study of CD39 and CD103 CD8 tumor-infiltrating T cells (dated by TCRdb to the late 2010s). A note on the overall study: The repertoire comparisons shown came from four patients: one with an HPV-positive HNSCC, one with an HPV-negative HNSCC, one with ovarian cancer and one with melanoma. Repertoires of CD8 TIL subsets defined by CD103 and CD39 were compared with peripheral memory CD8 T cells by TCRbeta CDR3 deep sequencing. Overall study outcomes, separate from this receptor: Compared with DN and SP CD8 TILs and with blood memory CD8 T cells, DP CD8 TILs appeared more oligoclonal, with the top 30 clonotypes covering about 50-90%. DP TIL clonotypes were rarely found in blood or uninvolved lymph node, whereas DN TIL clonotypes largely overlapped peripheral memory CD8 repertoires.

A word on this clone: Its antigen remains unidentified. One base away there is no much larger clone; base qualities are not given.

The CDR3, from cysteine to phenylalanine, totals 13 residues. Of the read, only the CDR3 DNA is kept; its 39 bases are in frame from base 1. V is clipped by 3 bases and J by 2 bases, and the sequence between their germline boundaries is 2 bases long. As encoded in the germline V gene (reference sequence), CDR1 is MNHEY while CDR2 is SMNVEV. For each subset, between roughly 9,000 and 110,000 sorted cells were used for genomic DNA extraction with the DNeasy Blood and Tissue Kit. The TCRbeta V-J or V-D-J regions were sequenced and mapped through the immunoSEQ service, and coverage above 10x per sample was achieved. For the original study's pipeline: Only productive rearrangements exported from the immunoSEQ Analyzer platform were analyzed, with clonality assessed on the 500 most abundant clones. Repertoire overlap between populations was quantified with the Morisita-Horn similarity index and the Jaccard index. Morisita-Horn similarity between CD8 T-cell subset TCR repertoires was measured in six or seven cancer patients. What TCRdb holds here is the immuneACCESS table cut down to in-frame rearrangements. Part of the clones is not present; checked against another copy, under half of the missing clones reflect an unresolved V gene, and the others are unexplained. Clone size and the V and J calls come from that table; the DNA yielded D and trimming. The sample profile shows 2,000 to 2,500 clones; approximately 72% of them were found once. Of the sample, roughly 13% is held by the ten largest clones.

Patients were not receiving therapy at sample collection, though earlier treatments ranged from chemotherapy, radiotherapy, surgery and immunotherapy to none. After thawing, cells were enriched for T lymphocytes using a negative-selection kit, and EpCAM beads were added for tumor-infiltrating lymphocytes. CD8 TIL subsets were FACS-sorted as CD3+CD4-CD8+CD45RA- cells split by CD39 and CD103 expression into DN, SP and DP. Tumor specimens were minced and digested with hyaluronidase, collagenase and DNase for 1 h, filtered, Ficoll-enriched and cryopreserved. On a FACSAria II, each population was sorted to around 99% purity, and the resulting cell pellets were frozen for TCR sequencing with no culture step.

The TCR sequence derives from a human donor with head and neck squamous cell carcinoma. The chain was built from TRBV27 and TRBJ2-6; too little of a D gene remains to name it. Sequenced: CD39- CD103- CD8+ T cells sorted from the tumor. Read against the paper, the sample's cell subset or site label means: CD103-CD39- double-negative CD45RA- CD8 T cells. The DNA is as follows: TGTGCCAGCAGTTTGGCTGGGGCCAACGTCCTGACTTTC. Translated, this gives CASSLAGANVLTF.